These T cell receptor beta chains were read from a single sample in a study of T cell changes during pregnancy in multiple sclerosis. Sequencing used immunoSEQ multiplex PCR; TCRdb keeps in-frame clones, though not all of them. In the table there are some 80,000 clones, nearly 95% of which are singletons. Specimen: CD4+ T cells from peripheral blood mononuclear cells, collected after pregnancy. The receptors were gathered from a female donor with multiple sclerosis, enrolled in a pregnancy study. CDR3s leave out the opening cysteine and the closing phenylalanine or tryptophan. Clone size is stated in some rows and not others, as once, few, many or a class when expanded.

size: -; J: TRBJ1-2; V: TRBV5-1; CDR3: ASSRAGPGGYT
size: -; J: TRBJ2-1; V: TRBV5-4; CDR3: ASSLSPIYNEQF
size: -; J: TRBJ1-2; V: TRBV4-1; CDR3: ASSQDTKANYGYT
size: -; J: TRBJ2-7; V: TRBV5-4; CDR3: ASSLDPSGGYYEQY
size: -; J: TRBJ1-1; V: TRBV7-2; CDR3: ASSLQGYTEAF
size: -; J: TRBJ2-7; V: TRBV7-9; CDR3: ASSLTHSLGTYEQY
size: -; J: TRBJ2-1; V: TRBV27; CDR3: ASSLLRLAGVGNEQF
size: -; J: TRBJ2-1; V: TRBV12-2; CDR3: ASRLAGDRGQPDYNEQF
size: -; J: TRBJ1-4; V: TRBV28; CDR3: ASTLGTGDEKLF
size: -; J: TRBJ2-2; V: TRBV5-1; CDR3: ASSSGLANTGELF
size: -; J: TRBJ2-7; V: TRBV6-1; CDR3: ASRLQGAPHEQY
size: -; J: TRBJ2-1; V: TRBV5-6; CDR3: ASSWDRDSYYNEQF
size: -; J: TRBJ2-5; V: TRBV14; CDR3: ASSPWTGEETQY
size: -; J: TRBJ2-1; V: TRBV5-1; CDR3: ASSLFLKSDEQF
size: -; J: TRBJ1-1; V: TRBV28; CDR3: ASSFTGGVNTEAF
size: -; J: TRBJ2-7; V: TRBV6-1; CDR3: ASHDRAGSYEQY
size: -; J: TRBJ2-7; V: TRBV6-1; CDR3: AGNRAGGPYEQY
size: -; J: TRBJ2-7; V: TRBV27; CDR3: ASSPAGGAYEQY
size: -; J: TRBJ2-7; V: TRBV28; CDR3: ASSLVGQSYEQY
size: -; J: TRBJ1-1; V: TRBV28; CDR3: ASRYSGNTEAF
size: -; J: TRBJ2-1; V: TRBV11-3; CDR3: ASSLDGLDEQF
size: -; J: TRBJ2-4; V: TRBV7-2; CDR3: ASSLDGLATIKNIQY
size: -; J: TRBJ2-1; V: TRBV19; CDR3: ASSILGGRNNEQF
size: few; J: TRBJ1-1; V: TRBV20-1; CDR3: SARVQKEAF
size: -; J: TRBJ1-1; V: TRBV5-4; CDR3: ASSGRQGSHTEAF
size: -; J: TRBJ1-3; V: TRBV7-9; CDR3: ASSLGTGVGNTIY
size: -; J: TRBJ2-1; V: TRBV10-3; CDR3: ASTERLAGANEQF
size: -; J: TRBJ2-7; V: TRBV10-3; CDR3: AISAGNEQY
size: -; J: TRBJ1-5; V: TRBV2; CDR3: ASGTDHSNQPQH
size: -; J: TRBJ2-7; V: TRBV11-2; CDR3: ASSGLAGAYEQY
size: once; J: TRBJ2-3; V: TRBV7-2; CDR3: ASSFPTGASTDTQY
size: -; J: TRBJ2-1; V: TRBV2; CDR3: ASSEVGLAGTNEQF
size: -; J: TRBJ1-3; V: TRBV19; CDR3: ASSAGSGNTIY
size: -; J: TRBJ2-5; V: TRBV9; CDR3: ASRGSGEADETQY
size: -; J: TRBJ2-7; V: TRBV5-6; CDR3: ASSLAGGGRGREEQY
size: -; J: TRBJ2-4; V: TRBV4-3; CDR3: ASSQDGTSGIQY
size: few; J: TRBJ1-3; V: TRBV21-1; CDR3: ASSKGRGGEENTIY
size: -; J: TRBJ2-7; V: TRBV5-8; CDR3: ASSLAAGSYEQY
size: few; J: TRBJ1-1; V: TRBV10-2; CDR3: ASSESAAEAF
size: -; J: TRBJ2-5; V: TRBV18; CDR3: ASSPRGGRALETQY
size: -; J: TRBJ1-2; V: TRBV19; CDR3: ASSANRGGYT
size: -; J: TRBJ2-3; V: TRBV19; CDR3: ASSILGQGRDTQY
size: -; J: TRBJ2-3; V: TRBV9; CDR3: ASSSNRDYTDTQY
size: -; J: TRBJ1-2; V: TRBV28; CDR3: ASRSLPGLGGYT
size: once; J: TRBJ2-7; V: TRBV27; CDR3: ASSPGDRASYEQY
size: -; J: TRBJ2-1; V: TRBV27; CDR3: ASSPLTSGRHNEQF
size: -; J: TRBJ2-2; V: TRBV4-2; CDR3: ASSQARTGELF
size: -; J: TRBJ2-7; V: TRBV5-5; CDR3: ASSRPGGRNYEQY
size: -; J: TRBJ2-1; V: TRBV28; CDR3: ASSQRQGGDNEQF
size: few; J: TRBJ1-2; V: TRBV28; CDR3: ASSLGGAGYNYGYT
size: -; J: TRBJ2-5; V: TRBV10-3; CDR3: AISDGDQETQY
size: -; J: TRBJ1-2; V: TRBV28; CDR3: ASSLFSDYYGYT
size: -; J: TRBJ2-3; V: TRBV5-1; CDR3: ASSGWQGISTDTQY
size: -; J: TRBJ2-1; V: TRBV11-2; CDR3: ASSLVGRAGQF
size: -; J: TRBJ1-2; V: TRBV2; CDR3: ASNTGGVNGYT